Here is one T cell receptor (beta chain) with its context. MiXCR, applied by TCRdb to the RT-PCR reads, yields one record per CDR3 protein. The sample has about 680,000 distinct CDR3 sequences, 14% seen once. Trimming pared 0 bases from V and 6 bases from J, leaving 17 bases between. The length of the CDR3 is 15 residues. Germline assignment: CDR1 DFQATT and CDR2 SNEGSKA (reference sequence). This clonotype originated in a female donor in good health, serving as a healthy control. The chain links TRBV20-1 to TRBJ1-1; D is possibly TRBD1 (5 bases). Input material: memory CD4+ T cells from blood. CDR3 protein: CSARDRRRGDSEAFF. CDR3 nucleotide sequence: TGCAGTGCTAGAGATAGGCGGCGGGGGGACTCTGAAGCTTTCTTT.